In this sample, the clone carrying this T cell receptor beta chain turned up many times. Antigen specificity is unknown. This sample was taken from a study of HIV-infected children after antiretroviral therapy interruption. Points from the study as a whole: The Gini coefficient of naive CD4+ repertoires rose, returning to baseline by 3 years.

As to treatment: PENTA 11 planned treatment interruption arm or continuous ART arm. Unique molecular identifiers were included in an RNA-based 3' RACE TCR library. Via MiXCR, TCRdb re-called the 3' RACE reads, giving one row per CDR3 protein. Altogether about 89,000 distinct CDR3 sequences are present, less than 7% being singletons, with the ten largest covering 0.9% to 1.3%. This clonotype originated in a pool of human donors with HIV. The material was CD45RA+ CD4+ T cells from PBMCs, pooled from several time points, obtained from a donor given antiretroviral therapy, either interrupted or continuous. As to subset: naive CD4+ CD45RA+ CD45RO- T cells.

This CDR3 reads CASSERHLNTGELFF. In DNA form, the CDR3 reads TGTGCCAGCAGTGAACGGCACCTGAACACCGGGGAGCTGTTTTTT. V is TRBV2 and J is TRBJ2-2, with D unclear. The CDR3 totals 15 residues. CDR1 is SNHLY and CDR2 is FYNNEI in the germline V gene. Trimming cost V 2 bases and J 1 base, with 8 bases left between them. The variable domain in full, with the rest retrieved from reference TRBV2 and TRBJ2-2, is EPEVTQTPSHQVTQMGQEVILRCVPISNHLYFYWYRQILGQKVEFLVSFYNNEISEKSEIFDDQFSVERPDGSNFTLKIRSTKLEDSAMYFCASSERHLNTGELFFGEGSRLTVL.